This is a list of T cell receptor beta chains from one sample in a study of blood T cell repertoires in COVID-19. Produced via immunoSEQ multiplex PCR; TCRdb's table is partial and in-frame only. The sample includes about 360,000 clones, about 88% of them seen just once. The sequenced material came from peripheral blood. The receptors shown here come from a human donor in a cohort sampled during active COVID-19. The CDR3 runs from the conserved cysteine through the conserved F or W. D genes are given only for firm matches. Part of the rows lack a size; the others show once, few, many or a class for expanded clones.

abundance: -; len: 12; v_gene: TRBV19; d_gene: -; j_gene: TRBJ1-6; CDR3nt: TGTGCCAGTAGAGGACAGCGCCCACCCCTCCACTTT; CDR3aa: CASRGQRPPLHF
abundance: once; len: 14; v_gene: TRBV6-2/TRBV6-3; d_gene: -; j_gene: TRBJ2-7; CDR3nt: TGTGCCAGCAGTTACACAGTCCACTCCTACGAGCAGTACTTC; CDR3aa: CASSYTVHSYEQYF
abundance: -; len: 14; v_gene: TRBV5-4; d_gene: -; j_gene: TRBJ2-2; CDR3nt: TGTGCCATCCTACCTACAGGGAACACCGGGGAGCTGTTTTTT; CDR3aa: CAILPTGNTGELFF
abundance: -; len: 18; v_gene: TRBV30; d_gene: -; j_gene: TRBJ2-1; CDR3nt: TGTGCCTGGAGTCTACGTGGGTCCATGAGCGGGCGCCCGGGAGAGCAGTTCTTC; CDR3aa: CAWSLRGSMSGRPGEQFF
abundance: few; len: 16; v_gene: TRBV30; d_gene: -; j_gene: TRBJ2-2; CDR3nt: TGTGCCTGGAGTGTACACGCTCGGAGGAACACCGGGGAGCTGTTTTTT; CDR3aa: CAWSVHARRNTGELFF
abundance: -; len: 12; v_gene: TRBV30; d_gene: -; j_gene: TRBJ1-6; CDR3nt: TGTGCCTGGAATCATCAAAATTCACCCCTCCACTTT; CDR3aa: CAWNHQNSPLHF
abundance: -; len: 14; v_gene: TRBV6-5; d_gene: -; j_gene: TRBJ1-6; CDR3nt: TGTGCCAGCAATTCAAGACAGAATAATTCACCCCTCCACTTT; CDR3aa: CASNSRQNNSPLHF
abundance: -; len: 14; v_gene: TRBV28; d_gene: -; j_gene: TRBJ1-3; CDR3nt: TGTGCCAGTCTAGGGGTAGGGAATGGAAACACCATATATTTT; CDR3aa: CASLGVGNGNTIYF
abundance: -; len: 13; v_gene: TRBV10-3; d_gene: -; j_gene: TRBJ1-5; CDR3nt: TGTGCCATCAGCGAAGACTCGGGGCAGCCCCAGCATTTT; CDR3aa: CAISEDSGQPQHF
abundance: -; len: 13; v_gene: TRBV6-5; d_gene: TRBD1; j_gene: TRBJ2-5; CDR3nt: TGTGCCAGCAGTCCGGGACAGCAAGAGACCCAGTACTTC; CDR3aa: CASSPGQQETQYF
abundance: -; len: 13; v_gene: TRBV12-3/TRBV12-4; d_gene: TRBD2; j_gene: TRBJ2-2; CDR3nt: TGTGCTAGCCGGGGGGCGAACACCGGGGAGCTGTTTTTT; CDR3aa: CASRGANTGELFF
abundance: -; len: 16; v_gene: TRBV14; d_gene: -; j_gene: TRBJ2-2; CDR3nt: TGTGCCAGCAGCTTGTTTTTCGGGACGAACACCGGGGAGCTGTTTTTT; CDR3aa: CASSLFFGTNTGELFF
abundance: -; len: 14; v_gene: TRBV28; d_gene: -; j_gene: TRBJ1-5; CDR3nt: TGTGCCAGCCAAACCCGGGGAAGCAATCAGCCCCAGCATTTT; CDR3aa: CASQTRGSNQPQHF
abundance: -; len: 15; v_gene: TRBV3-1/TRBV3-2; d_gene: TRBD1; j_gene: TRBJ1-6; CDR3nt: TGTGCCAGCAGCCGGAGACAGGGGAGTAATTCACCCCTCCACTTT; CDR3aa: CASSRRQGSNSPLHF
abundance: -; len: 16; v_gene: TRBV7-3; d_gene: TRBD1; j_gene: TRBJ2-1; CDR3nt: TGTGCCAGCAGCTCAGTGGGGGACAGATTTTTCAATGAGCAGTTCTTC; CDR3aa: CASSSVGDRFFNEQFF
abundance: -; len: 13; v_gene: TRBV24-1; d_gene: -; j_gene: TRBJ2-4; CDR3nt: TGTGCCACCAGTGACCCACAGGGTGCGTTTCAGTACTTC; CDR3aa: CATSDPQGAFQYF
abundance: few; len: 13; v_gene: TRBV30; d_gene: -; j_gene: TRBJ1-6; CDR3nt: TGTGCCTGGAGTGGGGAGAACAATTCACCCCTCCACTTT; CDR3aa: CAWSGENNSPLHF
abundance: -; len: 14; v_gene: TRBV5-1; d_gene: -; j_gene: TRBJ2-5; CDR3nt: TGCGCCAGCAGGGCAGCCGACAACCAAGAGACCCAGTACTTC; CDR3aa: CASRAADNQETQYF
abundance: -; len: 15; v_gene: TRBV5-1; d_gene: -; j_gene: TRBJ1-5; CDR3nt: TGCGCCAGCAGCTTGGGACAGTCCCCCAATCAGCCCCAGCATTTT; CDR3aa: CASSLGQSPNQPQHF
abundance: -; len: 15; v_gene: TRBV11-3; d_gene: -; j_gene: TRBJ2-1; CDR3nt: TGTGCCAGCAGCTTAGATAGCGGCCGGGGCAATGAGCAGTTCTTC; CDR3aa: CASSLDSGRGNEQFF